These T cell receptor beta chains were read from a single sample in a study of T cells in Graves' hyperthyroidism and ophthalmopathy. TCRdb analysed the multiplex PCR reads with MiXCR anew, one entry per CDR3 protein. The sample consists of more than 450,000 distinct CDR3 sequences, 14% of them appearing once. Specimen: blood. These receptors were collected from a woman in her 40s with Graves' hyperthyroidism. Both conserved end residues are part of each CDR3. The order of the fields is J gene, D gene, V gene, clone size, CDR3 protein, CDR3 DNA. The D gene is left open where the match is weak. Part of the rows lack a size; the others show once, few, many or a class for expanded clones.

j_gene: TRBJ2-5; d_gene: TRBD2; v_gene: TRBV6-2/TRBV6-3; abundance: many; CDR3aa: CASSYAGLAGVETQYF; CDR3nt: TGTGCCAGCAGTTATGCCGGACTAGCGGGAGTGGAGACCCAGTACTTC
j_gene: TRBJ2-7; d_gene: TRBD2; v_gene: TRBV29-1; abundance: NA; CDR3aa: CSVSGTNYEQYF; CDR3nt: TGCAGCGTTTCCGGGACTAACTACGAGCAGTACTTC
j_gene: TRBJ2-1; d_gene: NA; v_gene: TRBV12-3/TRBV12-4; abundance: NA; CDR3aa: CASTPTPFYNEQFF; CDR3nt: TGTGCCAGCACCCCCACTCCTTTCTACAATGAGCAGTTCTTC
j_gene: TRBJ2-1; d_gene: TRBD2; v_gene: TRBV28; abundance: few; CDR3aa: CASSLGLAGDRFF; CDR3nt: TGTGCCAGCAGCTTGGGACTAGCGGGAGATCGGTTCTTC
j_gene: TRBJ2-7; d_gene: NA; v_gene: TRBV20-1; abundance: many; CDR3aa: CSARDSASEQYF; CDR3nt: TGCAGTGCTAGAGATTCAGCGAGTGAGCAGTACTTC
j_gene: TRBJ1-1; d_gene: NA; v_gene: TRBV29-1; abundance: many; CDR3aa: CSGRPGARDTEAFF; CDR3nt: TGCAGCGGCCGACCGGGGGCTAGGGACACTGAAGCTTTCTTT
j_gene: TRBJ2-7; d_gene: TRBD2; v_gene: TRBV28; abundance: many; CDR3aa: CASLFYGEGAYEQYF; CDR3nt: TGTGCCAGTCTTTTTTATGGGGAGGGCGCCTACGAGCAGTACTTC
j_gene: TRBJ2-4; d_gene: NA; v_gene: TRBV20-1; abundance: few; CDR3aa: CSASRRAENIQYF; CDR3nt: TGCAGTGCTAGTCGGAGGGCCGAAAACATTCAGTACTTC
j_gene: TRBJ2-4; d_gene: NA; v_gene: TRBV28; abundance: NA; CDR3aa: CASSSGIKNIQYF; CDR3nt: TGTGCCAGCAGTTCCGGGATTAAAAACATTCAGTACTTC
j_gene: TRBJ2-7; d_gene: NA; v_gene: TRBV15; abundance: NA; CDR3aa: CATSRGVNEQYF; CDR3nt: TGTGCCACCAGCAGAGGAGTCAACGAGCAGTACTTC
j_gene: TRBJ2-2; d_gene: NA; v_gene: TRBV28; abundance: many; CDR3aa: CASMGGLNTGELFF; CDR3nt: TGTGCCAGTATGGGGGGACTGAACACCGGGGAGCTGTTTTTT
j_gene: TRBJ2-3; d_gene: TRBD2; v_gene: TRBV6-1; abundance: NA; CDR3aa: CASSYAGGFTDTQYF; CDR3nt: TGTGCCAGCAGTTATGCGGGAGGTTTCACAGATACGCAGTATTTT
j_gene: TRBJ2-1; d_gene: TRBD2; v_gene: TRBV2; abundance: many; CDR3aa: CASSVGLAGTGSEQFF; CDR3nt: TGTGCCAGCAGTGTTGGACTAGCGGGGACGGGTAGTGAGCAGTTCTTC
j_gene: TRBJ1-1; d_gene: NA; v_gene: TRBV6-2/TRBV6-3; abundance: many; CDR3aa: CASSDNQGNTEAFF; CDR3nt: TGTGCCAGCAGCGATAACCAGGGGAACACTGAAGCTTTCTTT
j_gene: TRBJ2-3; d_gene: NA; v_gene: TRBV28; abundance: few; CDR3aa: CATGFTDTQYF; CDR3nt: TGTGCCACGGGCTTCACAGATACGCAGTATTTT
j_gene: TRBJ1-2; d_gene: NA; v_gene: TRBV4-1; abundance: NA; CDR3aa: CASSQDRTIYGYTF; CDR3nt: TGCGCCAGCAGCCAAGATAGGACAATCTATGGCTACACCTTC
j_gene: TRBJ2-7; d_gene: NA; v_gene: TRBV7-9; abundance: many; CDR3aa: CASSLETWGIPLYEQYF; CDR3nt: TGTGCCAGCAGCTTAGAAACTTGGGGAATACCCCTCTACGAGCAGTACTTC
j_gene: TRBJ2-1; d_gene: NA; v_gene: TRBV5-6; abundance: few; CDR3aa: CASSLGGTVNEQFF; CDR3nt: TGTGCCAGCAGCTTGGGAGGGACTGTCAATGAGCAGTTCTTC
j_gene: TRBJ1-1; d_gene: NA; v_gene: TRBV12-3/TRBV12-4; abundance: many; CDR3aa: CASSLSAVGRGDTEAFF; CDR3nt: TGTGCCAGCAGTTTAAGTGCAGTCGGACGGGGAGACACTGAAGCTTTCTTT
j_gene: TRBJ1-4; d_gene: TRBD1; v_gene: TRBV30; abundance: NA; CDR3aa: CAWSTRQGARSIEKLFF; CDR3nt: TGTGCCTGGAGTACCCGACAGGGGGCGCGATCGATTGAAAAACTGTTTTTT
j_gene: TRBJ2-3; d_gene: NA; v_gene: TRBV12-3/TRBV12-4; abundance: many; CDR3aa: CASSSDGNTQYF; CDR3nt: TGTGCCAGCAGTTCCGATGGTAATACGCAGTATTTT
j_gene: TRBJ2-1; d_gene: TRBD1; v_gene: TRBV18; abundance: NA; CDR3aa: CAGSRGQGAYNEQFF; CDR3nt: TGTGCCGGCTCTCGGGGACAGGGGGCCTACAATGAGCAGTTCTTC
j_gene: TRBJ2-5; d_gene: NA; v_gene: TRBV29-1; abundance: many; CDR3aa: CSVDRGEKETQYF; CDR3nt: TGCAGCGTTGATAGGGGGGAGAAAGAGACCCAGTACTTC
j_gene: TRBJ2-1; d_gene: NA; v_gene: TRBV7-6; abundance: many; CDR3aa: CASSLLTPQIYNEQFF; CDR3nt: TGTGCCAGCAGCCTCCTAACTCCACAGATTTACAATGAGCAGTTCTTC
j_gene: TRBJ2-2; d_gene: TRBD1; v_gene: TRBV5-1; abundance: NA; CDR3aa: CASSTSRQGALSLGGELFF; CDR3nt: TGCGCCAGCAGCACCTCCCGACAGGGGGCTTTGTCCCTGGGCGGGGAGCTGTTTTTT
j_gene: TRBJ2-7; d_gene: TRBD2; v_gene: TRBV28; abundance: many; CDR3aa: CASTRLAGGYEQYF; CDR3nt: TGTGCCAGCACGCGACTAGCGGGAGGCTACGAGCAGTACTTC
j_gene: TRBJ2-1; d_gene: NA; v_gene: TRBV19; abundance: NA; CDR3aa: CASSIAGTYNEQFF; CDR3nt: TGTGCCAGTAGTATAGCGGGGACGTACAATGAGCAGTTCTTC
j_gene: TRBJ2-3; d_gene: NA; v_gene: TRBV13; abundance: NA; CDR3aa: CANSPRTDTQYF; CDR3nt: TGTGCCAACAGCCCCCGCACAGATACGCAGTATTTT
j_gene: TRBJ2-1; d_gene: TRBD2; v_gene: TRBV7-8; abundance: many; CDR3aa: CASSLGRLAGGRNEQFF; CDR3nt: TGTGCCAGCAGCTTGGGAAGACTAGCGGGAGGGAGGAATGAGCAGTTCTTC
j_gene: TRBJ2-7; d_gene: TRBD2; v_gene: TRBV4-1; abundance: few; CDR3aa: CASSQDRTSGFAYEQYF; CDR3nt: TGCGCCAGCAGCCAAGACAGGACTAGCGGCTTTGCCTACGAGCAGTACTTC
j_gene: TRBJ2-6; d_gene: TRBD2; v_gene: TRBV28; abundance: many; CDR3aa: CASSIGLAGGPRSGANVLTF; CDR3nt: TGTGCCAGCAGTATTGGACTAGCGGGAGGGCCGCGCTCTGGGGCCAACGTCCTGACTTTC
j_gene: TRBJ2-2; d_gene: TRBD2; v_gene: TRBV10-3; abundance: many; CDR3aa: CAISGGGSGTNTGELFF; CDR3nt: TGTGCCATCAGTGGAGGTGGCAGCGGGACCAACACCGGGGAGCTGTTTTTT
j_gene: TRBJ2-5; d_gene: NA; v_gene: TRBV15; abundance: many; CDR3aa: CATSRDRETQYF; CDR3nt: TGTGCCACCAGCAGAGATCGGGAGACCCAGTACTTC
j_gene: TRBJ2-1; d_gene: NA; v_gene: TRBV18; abundance: few; CDR3aa: CASSPLGAQGINEQFF; CDR3nt: TGTGCCAGCTCACCACTTGGAGCACAAGGTATAAATGAGCAGTTCTTC
j_gene: TRBJ1-6; d_gene: TRBD1; v_gene: TRBV27; abundance: NA; CDR3aa: CASSIGTGISPLHF; CDR3nt: TGTGCCAGCAGTATTGGGACAGGGATTTCACCCCTCCACTTT
j_gene: TRBJ2-5; d_gene: TRBD1; v_gene: TRBV6-5; abundance: NA; CDR3aa: CASSYSPGGWETQYF; CDR3nt: TGTGCCAGCAGTTACTCTCCAGGGGGCTGGGAGACCCAGTACTTC
j_gene: TRBJ2-1; d_gene: TRBD2; v_gene: TRBV5-1; abundance: many; CDR3aa: CASSVSGRGYEQFF; CDR3nt: TGCGCCAGCAGCGTTAGCGGGAGGGGCTATGAGCAGTTCTTC
j_gene: TRBJ1-2; d_gene: TRBD1; v_gene: TRBV27; abundance: few; CDR3aa: CASRTGGLSYTF; CDR3nt: TGTGCCAGCAGAACAGGGGGTCTTAGCTACACCTTC
j_gene: TRBJ1-1; d_gene: NA; v_gene: TRBV3-1; abundance: many; CDR3aa: CASSPGDGKNTEAFF; CDR3nt: TGTGCCAGCAGCCCTGGGGACGGGAAGAACACTGAAGCTTTCTTT
j_gene: TRBJ1-2; d_gene: NA; v_gene: TRBV30; abundance: many; CDR3aa: CAWSVAGMVYGYTF; CDR3nt: TGTGCCTGGAGTGTAGCGGGGATGGTTTATGGCTACACCTTC
j_gene: TRBJ2-5; d_gene: NA; v_gene: TRBV28; abundance: few; CDR3aa: CASRAQGGTQYF; CDR3nt: TGTGCCAGCAGGGCCCAGGGCGGGACCCAGTACTTC
j_gene: TRBJ1-2; d_gene: NA; v_gene: TRBV19; abundance: few; CDR3aa: CASSARLATNYGYTF; CDR3nt: TGTGCCAGTTCTGCCCGGCTAGCGACTAACTATGGCTACACCTTC
j_gene: TRBJ2-1; d_gene: NA; v_gene: TRBV3-1; abundance: NA; CDR3aa: CASSQGGREQFF; CDR3nt: TGTGCCAGCAGCCAAGGGGGCCGTGAGCAGTTCTTC
j_gene: TRBJ2-2; d_gene: NA; v_gene: TRBV24-1; abundance: many; CDR3aa: CATSGPEWGRKNTGELFF; CDR3nt: TGTGCCACCAGTGGGCCGGAATGGGGCAGGAAGAACACCGGGGAGCTGTTTTTT
j_gene: TRBJ2-1; d_gene: TRBD2; v_gene: TRBV20-1; abundance: NA; CDR3aa: CSAPRLAEFF; CDR3nt: TGCAGTGCCCCGCGACTAGCGGAGTTCTTC
j_gene: TRBJ2-7; d_gene: NA; v_gene: TRBV3-1; abundance: many; CDR3aa: CASSRDFTYEQYF; CDR3nt: TGTGCCAGCAGCCGGGACTTTACCTACGAGCAGTACTTC
j_gene: TRBJ2-7; d_gene: NA; v_gene: TRBV5-1; abundance: many; CDR3aa: CASSLVAGTPEQYF; CDR3nt: TGCGCCAGCAGCTTGGTGGCGGGTACCCCCGAGCAGTACTTC
j_gene: TRBJ2-7; d_gene: TRBD2; v_gene: TRBV20-1; abundance: many; CDR3aa: CSARDPLAGGHEQYF; CDR3nt: TGCAGTGCTAGAGACCCACTAGCGGGAGGGCACGAGCAGTACTTC
j_gene: TRBJ2-7; d_gene: NA; v_gene: TRBV19; abundance: NA; CDR3aa: CASSIWLDYEQYF; CDR3nt: TGTGCCAGTAGTATCTGGCTAGACTACGAGCAGTACTTC